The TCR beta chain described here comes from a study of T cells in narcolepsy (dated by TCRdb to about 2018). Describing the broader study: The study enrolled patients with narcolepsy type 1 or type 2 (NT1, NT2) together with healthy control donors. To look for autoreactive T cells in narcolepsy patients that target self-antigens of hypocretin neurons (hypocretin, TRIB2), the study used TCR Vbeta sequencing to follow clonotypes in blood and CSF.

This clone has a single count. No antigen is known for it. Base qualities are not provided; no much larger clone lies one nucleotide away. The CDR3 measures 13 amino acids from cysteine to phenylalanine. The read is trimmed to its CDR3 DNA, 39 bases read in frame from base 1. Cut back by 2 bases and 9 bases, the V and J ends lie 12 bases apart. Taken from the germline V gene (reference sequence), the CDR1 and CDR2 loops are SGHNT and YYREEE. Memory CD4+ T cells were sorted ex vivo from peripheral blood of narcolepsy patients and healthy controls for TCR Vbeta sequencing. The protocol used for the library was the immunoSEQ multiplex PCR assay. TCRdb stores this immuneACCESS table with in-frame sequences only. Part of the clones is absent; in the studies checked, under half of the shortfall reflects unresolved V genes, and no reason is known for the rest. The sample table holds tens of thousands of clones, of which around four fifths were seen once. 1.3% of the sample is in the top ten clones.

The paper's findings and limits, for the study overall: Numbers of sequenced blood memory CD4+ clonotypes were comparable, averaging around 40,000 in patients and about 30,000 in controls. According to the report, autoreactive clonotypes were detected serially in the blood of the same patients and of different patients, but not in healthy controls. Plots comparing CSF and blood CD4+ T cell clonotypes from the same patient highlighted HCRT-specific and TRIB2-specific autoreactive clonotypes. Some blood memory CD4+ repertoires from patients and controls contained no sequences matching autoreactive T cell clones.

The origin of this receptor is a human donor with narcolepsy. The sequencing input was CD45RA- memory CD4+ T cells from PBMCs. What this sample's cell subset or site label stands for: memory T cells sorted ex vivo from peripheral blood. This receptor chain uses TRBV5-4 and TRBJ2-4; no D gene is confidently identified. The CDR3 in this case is CASSLDGVSIQYF. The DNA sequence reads TGTGCCAGCAGCTTAGATGGGGTTAGCATTCAGTACTTC.